Listed below are T cell receptor beta chains from one sample, sequenced in a study of blood T cell repertoires in COVID-19. Profiling relied on immunoSEQ multiplex PCR, and the TCRdb table lists in-frame clones only, not all of them. The sample shows just over 300,000 clones, around 90% of them seen only once. Sequences were obtained from PBMCs or T cells enriched from blood (not recorded which). The receptors shown here come from a woman between 18 and 29 years old with acute COVID-19. Each CDR3 is given with its conserved first and last residue. D genes are given only for firm matches. Size tells how often a clone was seen (once, few, many) or the class of an expanded clone, and some rows leave it out.

D: -; J: TRBJ1-6; size: -; V: TRBV28; length: 14; CDR3: CASGSSLSSSPLHF; DNA: TGTGCCAGCGGCTCCAGCCTTAGCAGTTCACCCCTCCACTTT
D: TRBD1; J: TRBJ2-1; size: -; V: TRBV18; length: 15; CDR3: CASSPLTGGRNEQFF; DNA: TGTGCCAGCTCACCACTTACAGGGGGCAGAAATGAGCAGTTCTTC
D: -; J: TRBJ1-1; size: -; V: TRBV5-1; length: 15; CDR3: CASSLVGGIITEAFF; DNA: TGCGCCAGCAGCTTGGTAGGAGGGATAATCACTGAAGCTTTCTTT
D: TRBD1; J: TRBJ1-1; size: -; V: TRBV6-5; length: 14; CDR3: CASSSEPGQLEAFF; DNA: TGTGCCAGCAGTTCCGAACCGGGACAGCTAGAAGCTTTCTTT
D: -; J: TRBJ1-5; size: -; V: TRBV27; length: 15; CDR3: CASSLEGTTNQPQHF; DNA: TGTGCCAGCAGTTTGGAGGGGACCACCAATCAGCCCCAGCATTTT
D: -; J: TRBJ2-2; size: -; V: TRBV6-2/TRBV6-3; length: 16; CDR3: CASSYHGGPNTGELFF; DNA: TGTGCCAGCAGTTACCATGGCGGGCCGAACACCGGGGAGCTGTTTTTT
D: TRBD1; J: TRBJ2-5; size: few; V: TRBV19; length: 14; CDR3: CASSGLQGKETQYF; DNA: TGTGCCAGTAGTGGCCTACAGGGGAAGGAGACCCAGTACTTC
D: -; J: TRBJ1-1; size: once; V: TRBV12-3/TRBV12-4; length: 12; CDR3: CASSFGGTEAFF; DNA: TGTGCCAGCAGTTTCGGGGGCACTGAAGCTTTCTTT
D: TRBD1; J: TRBJ1-2; size: -; V: TRBV5-1; length: 15; CDR3: CASSLGQGKVYGYTF; DNA: TGCGCCAGCAGCCTGGGACAGGGGAAAGTCTATGGCTACACCTTC
D: TRBD1; J: TRBJ1-6; size: few; V: TRBV5-8; length: 14; CDR3: CASSYRTGTSPLHF; DNA: TGTGCCAGCAGCTATCGGACAGGGACCTCACCCCTCCACTTT
D: -; J: TRBJ2-7; size: -; V: TRBV12-3/TRBV12-4; length: 12; CDR3: CASSLYSYEQYF; DNA: TGTGCCAGCAGTTTATACAGCTACGAGCAGTACTTC
D: -; J: TRBJ2-7; size: -; V: TRBV9; length: 14; CDR3: CASSVGSPSYEQYF; DNA: TGTGCCAGCAGCGTAGGGAGTCCTTCCTACGAGCAGTACTTC
D: -; J: TRBJ2-4; size: -; V: TRBV7-3; length: 14; CDR3: CASSLQGGQNIQYF; DNA: TGTGCCAGCAGCTTACAGGGTGGGCAAAACATTCAGTACTTC
D: TRBD1; J: TRBJ2-6; size: -; V: TRBV6-2/TRBV6-3; length: 17; CDR3: CASSYGNRGPGANVLTF; DNA: TGTGCCAGCAGTTACGGGAATAGGGGGCCTGGGGCCAACGTCCTGACTTTC
D: TRBD1; J: TRBJ1-5; size: -; V: TRBV3-1/TRBV3-2; length: 13; CDR3: CASSRTGYQPQHF; DNA: TGTGCCAGCAGCCGGACAGGGTATCAGCCCCAGCATTTT
D: -; J: TRBJ1-1; size: -; V: TRBV7-3; length: 13; CDR3: CASGSTGHTEAFF; DNA: TGTGCCAGCGGATCTACAGGGCACACTGAAGCTTTCTTT
D: TRBD2; J: TRBJ2-1; size: -; V: TRBV19; length: 17; CDR3: CASSKLAGSSSYNEQFF; DNA: TGTGCCAGTAGTAAACTAGCGGGGTCGAGCTCCTACAATGAGCAGTTCTTC
D: -; J: TRBJ1-4; size: -; V: TRBV5-1; length: 12; CDR3: CASSLTGEKLFF; DNA: TGCGCCAGCAGCTTGACAGGGGAAAAACTGTTTTTT
D: -; J: TRBJ1-2; size: -; V: TRBV19; length: 14; CDR3: CASIPTAYSYGYTF; DNA: TGTGCCAGTATACCGACAGCTTACTCATATGGCTACACCTTC
D: TRBD2; J: TRBJ2-1; size: -; V: TRBV5-1; length: 15; CDR3: CASRDAAGGPNEQFF; DNA: TGCGCCAGCAGAGACGCGGCGGGAGGACCCAATGAGCAGTTCTTC
D: TRBD1; J: TRBJ1-4; size: -; V: TRBV28; length: 15; CDR3: CASTGQPPYNEKLFF; DNA: TGTGCCAGCACGGGACAGCCGCCTTATAATGAAAAACTGTTTTTT
D: TRBD1; J: TRBJ1-2; size: -; V: TRBV15; length: 13; CDR3: CATSRGQGYGYTF; DNA: TGTGCCACCAGCAGGGGACAGGGCTATGGCTACACCTTC
D: -; J: TRBJ2-3; size: -; V: TRBV9; length: 17; CDR3: CASSVALGLRSTDTQYF; DNA: TGTGCCAGCAGCGTGGCCCTTGGACTGAGGAGCACAGATACGCAGTATTTT
D: -; J: TRBJ1-1; size: -; V: TRBV6-1; length: 11; CDR3: CASSERNQAFF; DNA: TGTGCCAGCAGTGAAAGAAATCAGGCTTTCTTT
D: -; J: TRBJ2-7; size: -; V: TRBV13; length: 18; CDR3: CASSAETSSGTPDYEQYF; DNA: TGTGCCAGCAGCGCCGAAACGAGCTCCGGGACACCAGACTACGAGCAGTACTTC
D: TRBD2; J: TRBJ2-7; size: -; V: TRBV19; length: 15; CDR3: CASSLRTSGVREQYF; DNA: TGTGCCAGTAGTTTAAGGACTAGCGGCGTAAGGGAGCAGTACTTC
D: -; J: TRBJ1-2; size: -; V: TRBV5-5; length: 15; CDR3: CASSLAAGENYGYTF; DNA: TGTGCCAGCAGCTTGGCAGCGGGGGAGAACTATGGCTACACCTTC
D: TRBD1; J: TRBJ1-2; size: -; V: TRBV28; length: 17; CDR3: CASSTGTGGYFDYGYTF; DNA: TGTGCCAGCAGTACCGGGACAGGGGGATACTTTGACTATGGCTACACCTTC
D: -; J: TRBJ2-2; size: -; V: TRBV28; length: 12; CDR3: CASSLIIGELFF; DNA: TGTGCCAGCAGTTTAATCATCGGGGAGCTGTTTTTT
D: -; J: TRBJ2-3; size: -; V: TRBV9; length: 15; CDR3: CASSVAPLSTDTQYF; DNA: TGTGCCAGCAGCGTAGCTCCCCTTAGCACAGATACGCAGTATTTT
D: -; J: TRBJ2-2; size: -; V: TRBV7-9; length: 12; CDR3: CASSWGAGELFF; DNA: TGTGCCAGCAGCTGGGGGGCCGGGGAGCTGTTTTTT
D: -; J: TRBJ1-3; size: -; V: TRBV18; length: 13; CDR3: CASFEGSGNTIYF; DNA: TGTGCCAGCTTCGAGGGATCAGGAAACACCATATATTTT
D: -; J: TRBJ2-5; size: -; V: TRBV3-1/TRBV3-2; length: 15; CDR3: CASSQDSGGGETQYF; DNA: TGTGCCAGCAGCCAAGATAGTGGCGGTGGAGAGACCCAGTACTTC
D: -; J: TRBJ1-1; size: -; V: TRBV18; length: 13; CDR3: CASSPSPNTEAFF; DNA: TGTGCCAGCTCACCTAGCCCGAACACTGAAGCTTTCTTT
D: -; J: TRBJ1-2; size: once; V: TRBV2; length: 13; CDR3: CASSEVQGYGYTF; DNA: TGTGCCAGCAGTGAAGTGCAGGGCTATGGCTACACCTTC
D: TRBD2; J: TRBJ2-5; size: -; V: TRBV18; length: 16; CDR3: CASSPLELAGQETQYF; DNA: TGTGCCAGCTCACCCTTGGAACTAGCGGGACAAGAGACCCAGTACTTC
D: -; J: TRBJ2-1; size: -; V: TRBV3-1/TRBV3-2; length: 17; CDR3: CASSQVWATPGPNEQFF; DNA: TGTGCCAGCAGCCAAGTGTGGGCGACACCTGGGCCCAATGAGCAGTTCTTC
D: -; J: TRBJ2-5; size: few; V: TRBV9; length: 15; CDR3: CASSVAADKRETQYF; DNA: TGTGCCAGCAGCGTGGCAGCGGATAAGCGGGAGACCCAGTACTTC
D: -; J: TRBJ1-6; size: -; V: TRBV28; length: 14; CDR3: CASSLSSYNSPLHF; DNA: TGTGCCAGCAGCCTCAGCTCCTATAATTCACCCCTCCACTTT
D: -; J: TRBJ2-1; size: -; V: TRBV6-5; length: 15; CDR3: CASSYSRDSYNEQFF; DNA: TGTGCCAGCAGTTACTCCCGGGACTCCTACAATGAGCAGTTCTTC
D: TRBD1; J: TRBJ1-2; size: -; V: TRBV6-5; length: 15; CDR3: CASSYSPGGITGYTF; DNA: TGTGCCAGCAGTTACTCGCCAGGGGGGATAACTGGCTACACCTTC
D: -; J: TRBJ2-5; size: -; V: TRBV7-6; length: 16; CDR3: CASSQPSQGLQETQYF; DNA: TGTGCCAGCAGCCAACCATCCCAGGGCTTGCAAGAGACCCAGTACTTC
D: -; J: TRBJ1-1; size: -; V: TRBV7-3; length: 13; CDR3: CASSFNREGEAFF; DNA: TGTGCCAGCAGCTTCAACAGGGAGGGTGAAGCTTTCTTT
D: -; J: TRBJ1-1; size: -; V: TRBV28; length: 13; CDR3: CASSLSLNQGAFF; DNA: TGTGCCAGCAGTTTATCTTTAAACCAGGGGGCTTTCTTT
D: -; J: TRBJ2-5; size: -; V: TRBV7-2; length: 15; CDR3: CASSLDSSIRETQYF; DNA: TGTGCCAGCAGCTTAGATTCTAGCATTCGAGAGACCCAGTACTTC
D: -; J: TRBJ2-1; size: -; V: TRBV28; length: 12; CDR3: CASSSTWNEQFF; DNA: TGTGCCAGCAGTTCCACTTGGAATGAGCAGTTCTTC
D: -; J: TRBJ1-3; size: once; V: TRBV28; length: 16; CDR3: CASSIPQGDAGNTIYF; DNA: TGTGCCAGCAGTATACCACAGGGAGATGCTGGAAACACCATATATTTT
D: TRBD2; J: TRBJ2-7; size: -; V: TRBV3-1/TRBV3-2; length: 19; CDR3: CASSRKGLAGGSSSYEQYF; DNA: TGTGCCAGCAGCCGAAAGGGACTAGCGGGAGGCTCGAGCTCCTACGAGCAGTACTTC